This is a list of T cell receptor beta chains from one sample in a study of tumor T cells in aggressive B-cell lymphoma. The data were produced by immunoSEQ multiplex PCR, yet TCRdb's version contains in-frame clones alone and is incomplete. Of 10,000 to 14,000 clones listed, approximately 91% are singletons. The sample taken for sequencing was tumor tissue. All receptors come from an adult with diffuse large B cell lymphoma. Both conserved end residues are part of each CDR3. The D gene is left open where the match is weak. Some rows have no size entry. The others give once, few or many, or a class for an expanded clone.

V gene: TRBV19
J gene: TRBJ1-5
clone size: once
D gene: -
CDR3 protein: CASSNLQGRHQPQHF
CDR3 DNA: TGTGCCAGTAGTAACCTACAGGGTCGTCATCAGCCCCAGCATTTT

V gene: TRBV19
J gene: TRBJ1-2
clone size: -
D gene: -
CDR3 protein: CASTPGGWGYTF
CDR3 DNA: TGTGCCAGTACGCCTGGGGGCTGGGGCTACACCTTC

V gene: TRBV5-1
J gene: TRBJ2-7
clone size: -
D gene: TRBD2
CDR3 protein: CASSLEVAGPYEQYF
CDR3 DNA: TGCGCCAGCAGCTTGGAGGTAGCGGGACCCTACGAGCAGTACTTC

V gene: TRBV7-9
J gene: TRBJ2-2
clone size: -
D gene: -
CDR3 protein: CASKLMGGVGTGELFF
CDR3 DNA: TGTGCCAGCAAGCTTATGGGTGGAGTTGGCACCGGGGAGCTGTTTTTT

V gene: TRBV5-1
J gene: TRBJ2-3
clone size: -
D gene: TRBD2
CDR3 protein: CASTSGGSADTQYF
CDR3 DNA: TGCGCCAGCACTAGCGGGGGCAGCGCAGATACGCAGTATTTT

V gene: TRBV6-1
J gene: TRBJ2-3
clone size: few
D gene: -
CDR3 protein: CASAWRAGTTDTQYF
CDR3 DNA: TGTGCCAGCGCCTGGAGGGCGGGAACCACAGATACGCAGTATTTT

V gene: TRBV7-2
J gene: TRBJ2-6
clone size: -
D gene: TRBD1
CDR3 protein: CASSPTGGARSGANVLTF
CDR3 DNA: TGTGCCAGCAGCCCCACAGGGGGCGCCCGCTCTGGGGCCAACGTCCTGACTTTC

V gene: TRBV4-1
J gene: TRBJ2-7
clone size: few
D gene: TRBD2
CDR3 protein: CASSQAASGSLSYEQYF
CDR3 DNA: TGCGCCAGCAGCCAAGCGGCTAGCGGGAGTCTTTCGTACGAGCAGTACTTC

V gene: TRBV19
J gene: TRBJ1-2
clone size: -
D gene: -
CDR3 protein: CASSRETGISYGYTF
CDR3 DNA: TGTGCCAGTAGTAGGGAAACAGGGATCTCCTATGGCTACACCTTC

V gene: TRBV18
J gene: TRBJ1-1
clone size: -
D gene: -
CDR3 protein: CASSRGGDTEAFF
CDR3 DNA: TGTGCCAGCTCCCGAGGGGGTGACACTGAAGCTTTCTTT

V gene: TRBV7-9
J gene: TRBJ1-3
clone size: few
D gene: -
CDR3 protein: CASSGTPAGNTIYF
CDR3 DNA: TGTGCCAGCAGCGGGACACCGGCAGGAAACACCATATATTTT

V gene: TRBV6-6
J gene: TRBJ2-1
clone size: few
D gene: TRBD2
CDR3 protein: CASSPWEGLYNEQFF
CDR3 DNA: TGTGCCAGCAGTCCTTGGGAGGGCCTCTACAATGAGCAGTTCTTC

V gene: TRBV9
J gene: TRBJ1-1
clone size: -
D gene: TRBD1
CDR3 protein: CASSTRTTGDTEAFF
CDR3 DNA: TGTGCCAGCAGCACCCGAACGACAGGGGACACTGAAGCTTTCTTT

V gene: TRBV27
J gene: TRBJ2-7
clone size: -
D gene: -
CDR3 protein: CASSSPFNPLAGSRTYEQYF
CDR3 DNA: TGTGCCAGCAGTTCTCCCTTTAACCCCCTAGCCGGCTCGAGAACCTACGAGCAGTACTTC

V gene: TRBV5-4
J gene: TRBJ2-5
clone size: -
D gene: TRBD2
CDR3 protein: CASSLAGPSGRLETQYF
CDR3 DNA: TGTGCCAGCAGCTTGGCCGGGCCTAGCGGGAGGCTGGAGACCCAGTACTTC

V gene: TRBV10-3
J gene: TRBJ2-5
clone size: -
D gene: -
CDR3 protein: CAISESISGRTQYF
CDR3 DNA: TGTGCCATCAGTGAGTCGATTAGCGGACGCACCCAGTACTTC

V gene: TRBV6-6
J gene: TRBJ2-5
clone size: once
D gene: TRBD1
CDR3 protein: CASSDRGPQETQYF
CDR3 DNA: TGTGCCAGCTCGGACAGGGGGCCGCAAGAGACCCAGTACTTC

V gene: TRBV7-9
J gene: TRBJ2-7
clone size: few
D gene: TRBD2
CDR3 protein: CASRGSGGGGEQYF
CDR3 DNA: TGTGCCAGCAGAGGCAGCGGGGGCGGAGGCGAGCAGTACTTC

V gene: TRBV2
J gene: TRBJ2-1
clone size: -
D gene: TRBD2
CDR3 protein: CASRASGSYEQFF
CDR3 DNA: TGTGCCAGCAGGGCTAGCGGGAGCTATGAGCAGTTCTTC

V gene: TRBV15
J gene: TRBJ2-1
clone size: -
D gene: TRBD1
CDR3 protein: CATSRTGVNEQFF
CDR3 DNA: TGTGCCACCAGCAGGACAGGGGTCAATGAGCAGTTCTTC

V gene: TRBV5-6
J gene: TRBJ1-5
clone size: few
D gene: -
CDR3 protein: CASKAGLSNQPQHF
CDR3 DNA: TGTGCCAGCAAGGCGGGCCTTAGCAATCAGCCCCAGCATTTT

V gene: TRBV10-3
J gene: TRBJ2-7
clone size: -
D gene: -
CDR3 protein: CTISEGGYEQYF
CDR3 DNA: TGTACCATCAGTGAAGGGGGCTACGAGCAGTACTTC

V gene: TRBV19
J gene: TRBJ2-2
clone size: -
D gene: -
CDR3 protein: CASTPGLLYRELFF
CDR3 DNA: TGTGCCAGTACCCCGGGACTTCTTTACAGGGAGCTGTTTTTT

V gene: TRBV11-3
J gene: TRBJ2-7
clone size: -
D gene: TRBD1
CDR3 protein: CASSLSSGGYEQYF
CDR3 DNA: TGTGCCAGCAGCTTAAGCTCAGGGGGCTACGAGCAGTACTTC

V gene: TRBV4-3
J gene: TRBJ1-1
clone size: -
D gene: -
CDR3 protein: CASSQVGNREEAFF
CDR3 DNA: TGCGCCAGCAGCCAAGTCGGTAACCGGGAAGAAGCTTTCTTT

V gene: TRBV30
J gene: TRBJ1-5
clone size: once
D gene: -
CDR3 protein: CAWSRGNQPQHF
CDR3 DNA: TGTGCCTGGAGTAGGGGGAATCAGCCCCAGCATTTT

V gene: TRBV18
J gene: TRBJ2-7
clone size: once
D gene: -
CDR3 protein: CASSPEVGEQYF
CDR3 DNA: TGTGCCAGCTCACCTGAGGTAGGCGAGCAGTACTTC

V gene: TRBV18
J gene: TRBJ1-3
clone size: -
D gene: -
CDR3 protein: CASSPPFVSGNTIYF
CDR3 DNA: TGTGCCAGCTCACCACCTTTCGTCTCTGGAAACACCATATATTTT

V gene: TRBV10-2
J gene: TRBJ1-3
clone size: -
D gene: -
CDR3 protein: CASRGKGDNSGNTIYF
CDR3 DNA: TGCGCCAGCAGAGGGAAAGGGGACAACTCTGGAAACACCATATATTTT

V gene: TRBV28
J gene: TRBJ2-1
clone size: -
D gene: -
CDR3 protein: CASSSPSTGVNEQFF
CDR3 DNA: TGTGCCAGCAGTTCCCCCTCTACAGGTGTCAATGAGCAGTTCTTC

V gene: TRBV5-4
J gene: TRBJ2-2
clone size: -
D gene: -
CDR3 protein: CASSLNSATNTGELFF
CDR3 DNA: TGTGCCAGCAGCTTGAATAGCGCCACGAACACCGGGGAGCTGTTTTTT

V gene: TRBV10-3
J gene: TRBJ2-5
clone size: -
D gene: TRBD2
CDR3 protein: CAISGGASGTQETQYF
CDR3 DNA: TGTGCCATCAGTGGGGGGGCTAGCGGGACTCAGGAGACCCAGTACTTC

V gene: TRBV15
J gene: TRBJ2-5
clone size: -
D gene: TRBD1
CDR3 protein: CATGRQGGTQYF
CDR3 DNA: TGTGCCACCGGTCGACAGGGGGGGACCCAGTACTTC

V gene: TRBV6-4
J gene: TRBJ2-4
clone size: -
D gene: TRBD2
CDR3 protein: CASSESGGAKNIQYF
CDR3 DNA: TGTGCCAGCAGTGAAAGCGGGGGTGCCAAAAACATTCAGTACTTC

V gene: TRBV5-1
J gene: TRBJ2-3
clone size: -
D gene: -
CDR3 protein: CASSLESGSNQPQYF
CDR3 DNA: TGCGCCAGCAGCTTGGAGTCGGGGAGCAATCAGCCCCAGTATTTT

V gene: TRBV28
J gene: TRBJ2-2
clone size: -
D gene: TRBD1
CDR3 protein: CASSLGQGNTGELFF
CDR3 DNA: TGTGCCAGCAGCTTGGGACAGGGAAACACCGGGGAGCTGTTTTTT

V gene: TRBV19
J gene: TRBJ2-5
clone size: -
D gene: TRBD1
CDR3 protein: CASSIGQGLLQETQYF
CDR3 DNA: TGTGCCAGTAGTATAGGACAGGGGCTCCTTCAAGAGACCCAGTACTTC

V gene: TRBV14
J gene: TRBJ2-7
clone size: -
D gene: -
CDR3 protein: CASSQDWAGDEQYF
CDR3 DNA: TGTGCCAGCAGCCAAGATTGGGCAGGGGACGAGCAGTACTTC

V gene: TRBV27
J gene: TRBJ2-1
clone size: -
D gene: TRBD2
CDR3 protein: CASSPGTSGSGRGEQFF
CDR3 DNA: TGTGCCAGCAGCCCCGGGACTAGCGGGAGTGGAAGGGGTGAGCAGTTCTTC

V gene: TRBV6-4
J gene: TRBJ2-1
clone size: -
D gene: TRBD2
CDR3 protein: CASSDRFVGLAYNEQFF
CDR3 DNA: TGTGCCAGCAGTGATAGGTTCGTAGGACTAGCCTACAATGAGCAGTTCTTC

V gene: TRBV2
J gene: TRBJ2-3
clone size: once
D gene: -
CDR3 protein: CASLRTTDTQYF
CDR3 DNA: TGTGCCAGCCTAAGGACAACAGATACGCAGTATTTT

V gene: TRBV7-6
J gene: TRBJ2-7
clone size: -
D gene: TRBD2
CDR3 protein: CASSPPGLAYEQYF
CDR3 DNA: TGTGCCAGCAGTCCACCGGGACTAGCGTACGAGCAGTACTTC

V gene: TRBV19
J gene: TRBJ2-3
clone size: -
D gene: TRBD2
CDR3 protein: CASSTRLAGSTDTQYF
CDR3 DNA: TGTGCCAGTAGTACTAGACTAGCCGGTAGCACAGATACGCAGTATTTT

V gene: TRBV6-5
J gene: TRBJ2-7
clone size: few
D gene: TRBD1
CDR3 protein: CASRHQNRQGTPYF
CDR3 DNA: TGTGCCAGCAGACACCAAAATCGACAGGGGACGCCGTACTTC

V gene: TRBV6-6
J gene: TRBJ1-1
clone size: few
D gene: TRBD1
CDR3 protein: CASSSDRVVAFF
CDR3 DNA: TGTGCCAGCAGTTCGGACAGGGTTGTAGCTTTCTTT

V gene: TRBV7-2
J gene: TRBJ2-1
clone size: -
D gene: TRBD2
CDR3 protein: CASSSKREGGNEQFF
CDR3 DNA: TGTGCCAGCAGTTCAAAGCGGGAGGGGGGCAATGAGCAGTTCTTC

V gene: TRBV28
J gene: TRBJ1-4
clone size: -
D gene: TRBD1
CDR3 protein: CASTGQGPPTNEKLFF
CDR3 DNA: TGTGCCAGCACTGGACAGGGTCCCCCAACTAATGAAAAACTGTTTTTT